This TCR beta chain appears in the sequencing data of a study of cytomegalovirus exposure and HLA in healthy donors. Points from the study as a whole: Rare sequences made up most TCRs, while some public TCRs were found in many donors.

Concerning this clone: Its antigen is not known.

There are 13 residues in the CDR3. V lost 5 bases and J 4 bases, leaving 13 bases between the germline ends. Germline CDR1 and CDR2: SGHDT and YYEEEE. Researchers ran the PCR with 60 Vbeta and 13 Jbeta primers. Produced via immunoSEQ multiplex PCR; TCRdb's table is partial and in-frame only. This sample yields approximately 120,000 clones, of which 81% are seen a single time; under 2.5% belongs to the top ten. This receptor was obtained from a woman aged 25 to 39 in good health and CMV-seronegative. The specimen was PBMCs. This chain links TRBV5-6 with TRBJ2-7; D possibly corresponds to TRBD1 (7 bases). The chain's CDR3 is CASRGGQLYEQYF. CDR3 DNA: TGTGCCAGCAGGGGGGGACAGCTATACGAGCAGTACTTC. The full variable domain, in which reference TRBV5-6 and TRBJ2-7 provide the parts outside the CDR3, is DAGVTQSPTHLIKTRGQQVTLRCSPKSGHDTVSWYQQALGQGPQFIFQYYEEEERQRGNFPDRFSGHQFPNYSSELNVNALLLGDSALYLCASRGGQLYEQYFGPGTRLTVT.